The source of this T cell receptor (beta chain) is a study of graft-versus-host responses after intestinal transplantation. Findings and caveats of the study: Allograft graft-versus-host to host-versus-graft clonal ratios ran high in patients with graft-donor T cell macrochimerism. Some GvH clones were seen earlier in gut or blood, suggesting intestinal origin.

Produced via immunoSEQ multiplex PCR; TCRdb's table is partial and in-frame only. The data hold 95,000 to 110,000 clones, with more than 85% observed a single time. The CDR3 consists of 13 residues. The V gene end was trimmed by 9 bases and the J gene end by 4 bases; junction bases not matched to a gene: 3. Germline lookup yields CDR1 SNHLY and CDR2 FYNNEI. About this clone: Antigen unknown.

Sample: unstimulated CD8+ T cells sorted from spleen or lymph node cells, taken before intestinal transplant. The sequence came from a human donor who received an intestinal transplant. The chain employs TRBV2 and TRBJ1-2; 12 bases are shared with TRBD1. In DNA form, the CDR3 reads TGTGCCAGTAAGGGACAGGGGGCCTATGGCTACACCTTC. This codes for CASKGQGAYGYTF.